Below, one TCR beta chain is given with its context. Its matching antigen is unknown. The sample originates from a study of cytomegalovirus exposure and HLA in healthy donors. The primer mix had 60 Vbeta and 13 Jbeta primers. Produced via immunoSEQ multiplex PCR; TCRdb's table is partial and in-frame only. The table lists 100,000 or so clones, 65% to 85% of them singletons. CDR3 length: 15 amino acids. The J segment lost 5 bases and the V segment lost 6 bases, leaving 11 bases of the junction unmatched. Per the germline V gene, CDR1 is MNHEY and CDR2 is SMNVEV (reference sequence). Notes on the study in general: In a later analysis, 16,951 TCR beta sequences were associated with HLA alleles at 0.05 false discovery rate. V segments that were indistinguishable, TRBV6-2 and TRBV6-3 among them, were omitted from analysis. Overall, around 160 TCR beta chains were annotated as cytomegalovirus-associated. As was reported, the HLA-A and HLA-B alleles of most subjects were accurately predicted from TCR beta sequences.

The origin of this receptor is a male donor in good health and CMV-seronegative. Material: PBMCs. The chain combines TRBV27 with TRBJ2-5, with 8 bases that match TRBD1. The CDR3 reads CASRGNRGNFETQYF. CDR3 DNA sequence: TGTGCCAGCAGAGGGAACAGGGGGAATTTTGAGACCCAGTACTTC.